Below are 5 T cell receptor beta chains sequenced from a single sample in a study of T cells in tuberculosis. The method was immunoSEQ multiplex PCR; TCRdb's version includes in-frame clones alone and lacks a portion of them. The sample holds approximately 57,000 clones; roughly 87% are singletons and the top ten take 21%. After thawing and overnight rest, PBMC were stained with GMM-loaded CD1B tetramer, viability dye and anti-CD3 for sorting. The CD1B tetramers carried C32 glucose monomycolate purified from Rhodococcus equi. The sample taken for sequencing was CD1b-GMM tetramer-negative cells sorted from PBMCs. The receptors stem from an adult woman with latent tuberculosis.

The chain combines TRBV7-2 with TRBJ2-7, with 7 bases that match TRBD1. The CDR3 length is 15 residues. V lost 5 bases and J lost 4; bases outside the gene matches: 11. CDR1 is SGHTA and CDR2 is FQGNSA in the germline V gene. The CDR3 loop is CASSQGQSGTYEQYF. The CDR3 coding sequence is TGTGCCAGCAGCCAGGGACAGAGCGGAACTTACGAGCAGTACTTC.

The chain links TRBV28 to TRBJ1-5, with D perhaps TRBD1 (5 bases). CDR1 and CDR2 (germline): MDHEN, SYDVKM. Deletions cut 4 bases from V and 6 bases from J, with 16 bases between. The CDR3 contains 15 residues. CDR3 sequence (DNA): TGTGCCAGCAGTTCGGCGGCAGGGTATTTTCAGCCCCAGCATTTT. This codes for CASSSAAGYFQPQHF.

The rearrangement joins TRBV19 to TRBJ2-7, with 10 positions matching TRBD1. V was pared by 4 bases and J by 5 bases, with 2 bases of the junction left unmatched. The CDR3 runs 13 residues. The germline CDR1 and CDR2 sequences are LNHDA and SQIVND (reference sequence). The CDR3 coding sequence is TGTGCCAGTAGTAAGGACAGGGGGGACGAGCAGTACTTC. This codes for CASSKDRGDEQYF.

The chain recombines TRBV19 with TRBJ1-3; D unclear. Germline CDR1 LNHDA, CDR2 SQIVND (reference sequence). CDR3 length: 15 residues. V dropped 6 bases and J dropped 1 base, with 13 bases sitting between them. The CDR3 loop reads CASRFRDTSGNTIYF. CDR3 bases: TGTGCCAGTAGGTTCCGGGATACGTCTGGAAACACCATATATTTT.

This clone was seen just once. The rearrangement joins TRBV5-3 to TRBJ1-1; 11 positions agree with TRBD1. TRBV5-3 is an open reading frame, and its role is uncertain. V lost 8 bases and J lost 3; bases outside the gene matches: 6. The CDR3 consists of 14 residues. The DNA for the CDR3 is TGTGCCAGCAGCACGGGACAGGGGGACACTGAAGCTTTCTTT. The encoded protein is CASSTGQGDTEAFF.